Presented here are 21 T cell receptor beta chains from one specimen sequenced in a study of cytomegalovirus exposure and HLA in healthy donors. Primers included in the PCR were 60 Vbeta and 13 Jbeta primers. TCRdb keeps only in-frame clones here, not all; method: immunoSEQ multiplex PCR. In the table there are fewer than 85,000 clones, over 60% of which are singletons. The sample comprised PBMCs. All receptors come from a male donor in good health and CMV-seropositive.

The chain uses TRBV5-4 and TRBJ2-5; 8 nucleotides align to TRBD2. The DNA matches TRBJ2-7 better at its end, which makes the J call doubtful. Germline CDR1 reads SGHNT; CDR2 reads YYREEE (reference sequence). This CDR3 has 15 amino acids. CDR3 region: CASSLPGRAVSEQYF. The DNA of the CDR3 is TGTGCCAGCAGCTTGCCCGGGAGGGCCGTGTCCGAGCAGTACTTC.

The rearrangement joins TRBV18 to TRBJ2-7, with D possibly matching TRBD1 (7 bases). The CDR3 totals 16 residues. The V gene's germline CDR1 is KGHSH and CDR2 LQKENI. Trimming took off 8 bases at V and 3 bases at J, with 23 bases between the two ends. CDR3 sequence reads: CASQSGGGGGYYEQYF. In DNA form, the CDR3 reads TGTGCCAGCCAAAGTGGAGGAGGGGGCGGTTACTACGAGCAGTACTTC. Supplemented by reference TRBV18 and TRBJ2-7, the full variable domain reads NAGVMQNPRHLVRRRGQEARLRCSPMKGHSHVYWYRQLPEEGLKFMVYLQKENIIDESGMPKERFSAEFPKEGPSILRIQQVVRGDSAAYFCASQSGGGGGYYEQYFGPGTRLTVT.

The rearrangement uses TRBV5-6 and TRBJ1-3; D not resolved. CDR1 is SGHDT and CDR2 is YYEEEE in the germline V gene. The CDR3 contains 14 residues. V shed 1 base and J shed 2 bases, with 7 bases lying between them. The CDR3 DNA reads as TGTGCCAGCAGCTTGAGAAGCCCTGGAAACACCATATATTTT. It translates to CASSLRSPGNTIYF. The full variable domain, rest sourced from reference TRBV5-6 and TRBJ1-3, is DAGVTQSPTHLIKTRGQQVTLRCSPKSGHDTVSWYQQALGQGPQFIFQYYEEEERQRGNFPDRFSGHQFPNYSSELNVNALLLGDSALYLCASSLRSPGNTIYFGEGSWLTVV.

The gene calls are TRBV28 and TRBJ2-2; 12 bases align to TRBD2. Trimming cost V 0 bases and J 0 bases; bases outside gene matches: 11. CDR3 length equals 21 residues. The V gene's germline CDR1 is MDHEN and CDR2 SYDVKM. The CDR3 DNA sequence: TGTGCCAGCAGTTTATGGACCAAACTAGCGGGGGGACGAACGAACACCGGGGAGCTGTTTTTT. This encodes CASSLWTKLAGGRTNTGELFF.

This chain uses TRBV10-1 with TRBJ2-1; TRBD1 is a possible D gene (5 bases). V was cut by 1 base and J by 9 bases, with 16 bases left in between. CDR3 length: 15 residues. Germline V gene data show CDR1 as WNHNN and CDR2 as SYGVQD (reference sequence). CDR3 nucleotides: TGCGCCAGCAGTGAGTGGACATCAAAAAGGAGTGAGCAGTTCTTC. This sequence encodes CASSEWTSKRSEQFF.

To note about this clone: A junction boundary mismatches the germline segment, possibly from a read error. The chain carries TRBV7-9 and TRBJ2-3; TRBD1 is a possible D gene (5 bases). The CDR3 sequence is 13 residues long. Germline V gene data show CDR1 as SEHNR and CDR2 as FQNEAQ (reference sequence). The chain's CDR3 is CSSSAGRGDTQYF. The CDR3 nucleotides are TGTTCCAGCAGCGCCGGTAGGGGAGATACGCAGTATTTT.

CDR3 region: CASSLFGGTEAFF. In DNA, the CDR3 is TGTGCCAGCAGCTTATTTGGCGGAACTGAAGCTTTCTTT. V is TRBV7-6 and J is TRBJ1-1, with D uncertain. V dropped 2 bases and J dropped 5 bases, with 9 bases sitting between them. The V gene's germline CDR1 is SGHVS and CDR2 FNYEAQ. This CDR3 contains 13 residues. Full variable domain (remainder filled in from reference TRBV7-6 and TRBJ1-1): GAGVSQSPRYKVTKRGQDVALRCDPISGHVSLYWYRQALGQGPEFLTYFNYEAQQDKSGLPNDRFSAERPEGSISTLTIQRTEQRDSAMYRCASSLFGGTEAFFGQGTRLTVV.

This sequence joins TRBV19 and TRBJ1-3, with a tentative D call TRBD1 (5 bases). Trimming took off 9 bases at V and 0 bases at J, with 9 bases between the two ends. CDR3 length equals 13 residues. Germline V gene lookup returns CDR1 LNHDA and CDR2 SQIVND (reference sequence). The CDR3 spells CASAQGSGNTIYF. The CDR3 DNA is TGTGCCAGCGCCCAGGGCTCTGGAAACACCATATATTTT.

This chain joins TRBV6-5 and TRBJ2-7; a possible D gene is TRBD1 (5 bases). Germline CDR1 MNHEY, CDR2 SVGAGI. This CDR3 spans 13 amino acids. The V and J ends lost 5 bases and 3 bases respectively, with 11 bases between them. The CDR3 DNA reads TGTGCCAGCAGTAATATGGGGCACTACGAGCAGTACTTC. The encoded protein is CASSNMGHYEQYF.

This chain joins TRBV5-1 and TRBJ1-3; no definite D call. Germline V lookup: CDR1 SGHRS, CDR2 YFSETQ. The V gene lost 0 bases and the J gene lost 4 bases, with 11 bases spanning the gap. The CDR3 contains 15 residues. Here the CDR3 DNA reads TGCGCCAGCAGCTTGGCCGGGATGACCGGAAACACCATATATTTT. This sequence encodes CASSLAGMTGNTIYF.

This clone showed up just a few times. The chain has TRBV19 and TRBJ2-2; D possibly corresponds to TRBD2 (5 bases). The length of the CDR3 is 11 residues. The V and J ends lost 8 bases and 4 bases respectively, with 5 bases between them. Germline V gives CDR1 LNHDA, CDR2 SQIVND (reference sequence). The CDR3 DNA follows: TGTGCCAGTCGGGGCACCGGGGAGCTGTTTTTT. Translation gives CASRGTGELFF.

V gene TRBV11-2 combines with J gene TRBJ2-3; a possible D gene is TRBD2 (7 bases). The CDR3 totals 15 residues. In germline, CDR1 is SGHAT, CDR2 FQNNGV. Trimming cost V 0 bases and J 4 bases, with 11 bases left between them. CDR3 sequence (DNA): TGTGCCAGCAGCTTAGATGGGGGGGCGGCAGATACGCAGTATTTT. This sequence encodes CASSLDGGAADTQYF.

This clone was recorded once. The rearrangement links TRBV27 to TRBJ1-3; no reliable D call. V was clipped by 4 bases and J by 0 bases, with 10 bases between them. Per germline, CDR1 MNHEY and CDR2 SMNVEV (reference sequence). The CDR3 spans 15 residues. The CDR3 sequence is CASSSLTLSGNTIYF. In DNA, the CDR3 is TGTGCCAGCAGTTCCCTGACACTCTCTGGAAACACCATATATTTT.

This clone was counted only a few times. J is TRBJ2-7 and V is TRBV10-1, with D possibly being TRBD2 (6 bases). Germline V gene data show CDR1 as WNHNN and CDR2 as SYGVQD (reference sequence). The CDR3 runs 11 residues. V gave up 2 bases and J gave up 7 bases, with 6 bases separating them. CDR3 loop: CASSEGGEQYF. CDR3 bases: TGCGCCAGCAGTGAGGGGGGGGAGCAGTACTTC.

This clone has only a few counts. The rearrangement uses TRBV9 and TRBJ2-1; 9 nucleotides agree with TRBD1. Germline CDR1 is SGDLS and CDR2 is YYNGEE. The trim removed 3 bases at V and 9 bases at J, leaving 4 bases unmatched. There are 13 residues in the CDR3. The CDR3 region has the DNA TGTGCCAGCAGCGAGGGACAGGGAACTGAGCAGTTCTTC. It translates to CASSEGQGTEQFF.

This clone was seen a handful of times. The V call is TRBV9, the J call TRBJ1-5; 9 bases agree with TRBD1. The CDR3 is 15 residues long. Germline lookup yields CDR1 SGDLS and CDR2 YYNGEE. Trimming took 4 bases from V and 6 from J; bases not matched to a gene: 8. The chain's CDR3 is CASSLQGQGVQPQHF. CDR3 DNA sequence: TGTGCCAGCAGCCTACAGGGACAGGGAGTTCAGCCCCAGCATTTT.

This chain links TRBV11-3 with TRBJ2-4, with D possibly matching TRBD2 (6 bases). Trimming left V 4 bases short and J 13 bases short, with 14 bases between. The CDR3 covers 12 residues. CDR1 and CDR2 (germline): SGHNT, YENEEA. The chain's CDR3 is CASSSGAGRQYF. The CDR3 region has the DNA TGTGCCAGCAGCTCCGGCGCGGGAAGGCAGTACTTC.

The chain joins TRBV9 to TRBJ2-1, with 8 bases fitting TRBD1. Trimming removed 0 bases from V and 3 bases from J; junction bases left unmatched: 8. This CDR3 contains 17 residues. The V gene's germline CDR1 is SGDLS and CDR2 YYNGEE. The CDR3 nucleotides read TGTGCCAGCAGCGTAGAAGGACCCAGGGGGCTCTACAATGAGCAGTTCTTC. This encodes CASSVEGPRGLYNEQFF.

DNA for the CDR3: TGTGCTAGTGGTTTGGTACGAGGGACAGGTAACACTGAAGCTTTCTTT. Protein sequence: CASGLVRGTGNTEAFF. The J gene is TRBJ1-1, the V gene TRBV12-5; 8 bases fit TRBD1. This CDR3 has 16 amino acids. Looked up from germline, CDR1 is LGHNT and CDR2 is FRNRAP. The J segment lost 2 bases and the V segment lost 0 bases, leaving 5 bases of the junction unmatched.

The chain carries TRBV9 and TRBJ1-1, with TRBD1 matching over 7 bases. This CDR3 has 15 amino acids. Per germline, CDR1 SGDLS and CDR2 YYNGEE. The V gene end was trimmed by 0 bases and the J gene end by 4 bases; junction bases not matched to a gene: 6. CDR3 sequence: CASSVVDRRGTEAFF. CDR3 nucleotides: TGTGCCAGCAGCGTAGTGGACAGGAGAGGCACTGAAGCTTTCTTT.

The chain employs TRBV28 and TRBJ1-2, with unresolved D. Trimming left V 5 bases short and J 12 bases short, with 16 bases between. The CDR3 consists of 12 residues. Germline V lookup: CDR1 MDHEN, CDR2 SYDVKM. DNA of the CDR3: TGTGCCAGCAGTAACCGGGGTCCAAGGAACACCTTC. This translates into CASSNRGPRNTF.